The T cell receptor beta chain described here comes from a study of blood T cells in healthy people across ages. The CDR3 covers 16 residues. The ends were cut back, 4 bases at V and 5 bases at J, with 19 bases in the middle. The germline V gene encodes CDR1 SEHNR and CDR2 FQNEAQ (reference sequence). PCR was performed a second time for about 7 to 11 cycles using a sample-barcoded 5' primer and a J-beta primer mix. TCRdb re-derived calls from the 5' RACE reads in MiXCR, one entry per CDR3 protein. The sample records roughly 1.5 million distinct CDR3 sequences, roughly two fifths being singletons. The receptor was derived from a woman aged 18 to 35 in good health. The V and J genes are TRBV7-9 and TRBJ2-3, with D perhaps matching TRBD1 (6 bases). The sequencing input was blood. Written as DNA, the CDR3 is TGTGCCAGCAGCTCCCCGATCCACAGGGAGAGAGATACGCAGTATTTT. Translated, it gives CASSSPIHRERDTQYF. Using reference TRBV7-9 and TRBJ2-3 for the parts outside the CDR3, the full variable domain is DTGVSQNPRHKITKRGQNVTFRCDPISEHNRLYWYRQTLGQGPEFLTYFQNEAQLEKSRLLSDRFSAERPKGSFSTLEIQRTEQGDSAMYLCASSSPIHRERDTQYFGPGTRLTVL.